This TCR beta chain was observed in a study of shared clonotypes between healthy human individuals. Notes on the study in general: Rarefaction gave evidence that sorted-subset sequencing remained incomplete despite large depth. The low donor count limited represented genetic and exposure-history diversity.

On this clone: Its antigen remains unknown.

Authors' methods: Sequence data from immunoSEQ were junction-only and lacked quality scores; consequently, filtering differed. The data were produced by immunoSEQ multiplex PCR, yet TCRdb's version contains in-frame clones alone and is incomplete. V, J and clone size reflect that table, while D and trimming were determined from the DNA. The sample records just over 2,000,000 clones, roughly 94% being singletons. Sequencing was done on a sample of naive CD4+ T cells sorted from blood. Subset in this sample: CD45RA+ positively selected. This sequence was found in a man aged 18-30 years in good health.

The CDR3 loop reads CASSQVPTLVDRGLYGYTF. The CDR3 nucleotides read TGCGCCAGCAGCCAAGTCCCCACCTTAGTCGACAGGGGGCTCTATGGCTACACCTTC. This sequence joins TRBV4-1 and TRBJ1-2; the match to TRBD1 covers 10 bases. The CDR3 extends over 19 amino acids. The trim removed 1 base at V and 4 bases at J, leaving 15 bases unmatched. Germline V lookup: CDR1 MGHRA, CDR2 YSYEKL.